This TCR beta chain appears in the sequencing data of a study of blood T cell repertoires in COVID-19. Looked up from germline, CDR1 is SGHTA and CDR2 is FQGTGA. V lost 2 bases and J lost 6, with 6 bases in between. The CDR3 extends over 12 amino acids. This clone occurred once. Sequencing used immunoSEQ multiplex PCR; TCRdb keeps in-frame clones, though not all of them. In the table there are 210,000 or so clones, roughly 80% of which are singletons. Sequencing input: peripheral blood. J is TRBJ2-3 and V is TRBV7-3; TRBD2 is a possible D gene (5 bases). This TCR was recovered from a woman of 80 years or more with COVID-19, enrolled during active disease. The CDR3 reads CASSLSGDTQYF. Here the CDR3 DNA reads TGTGCCAGCAGCTTATCGGGGGATACGCAGTATTTT.